This TCR beta chain was profiled in a study of vaccination effects on CD4 cells after COVID-19. Study-level findings and limits: Healthy vaccinees had only 1 of 255 vaccine-induced clones cross-react with common cold coronaviruses. Among infection- and vaccine-induced clones, marked clonal contraction occurred late after vaccination.

Viral peptide pools were used in the ViraFEST assay to expand antigen-specific CD4+ T cells, and sequencing came afterward. Investigators separated out CD4+ T cells once more than nine days of culture had passed. Vaccinees lacked prior SARS-CoV-2 infection and tested negative for nucleocapsid antibodies. The authors replaced half the medium with IL-2 medium on days 3 and 7. In the case of this clone: Its matching antigen is unknown.

CDR3 length equals 11 residues. Trimming left V 9 bases short and J 10 bases short, with 13 bases between. CDR1 MDHEN and CDR2 SYDVKM come from the germline V gene. The repertoire was sequenced with immunoSEQ multiplex PCR; TCRdb's copy has only in-frame clones and lacks some. Of about 55,000 clones listed, 70% are singletons. V gene TRBV28 combines with J gene TRBJ2-4; no definite D call. Sample: CD4+ T cells from PBMCs cultured with SARS-CoV-2 spike peptides, taken before COVID-19 vaccination. The receptor comes from a human donor who received a COVID-19 vaccine. The CDR3 loop is CASRSLTIQYF. For the CDR3, the DNA is TGTGCCAGTCGATCCTTAACAATTCAGTACTTC.